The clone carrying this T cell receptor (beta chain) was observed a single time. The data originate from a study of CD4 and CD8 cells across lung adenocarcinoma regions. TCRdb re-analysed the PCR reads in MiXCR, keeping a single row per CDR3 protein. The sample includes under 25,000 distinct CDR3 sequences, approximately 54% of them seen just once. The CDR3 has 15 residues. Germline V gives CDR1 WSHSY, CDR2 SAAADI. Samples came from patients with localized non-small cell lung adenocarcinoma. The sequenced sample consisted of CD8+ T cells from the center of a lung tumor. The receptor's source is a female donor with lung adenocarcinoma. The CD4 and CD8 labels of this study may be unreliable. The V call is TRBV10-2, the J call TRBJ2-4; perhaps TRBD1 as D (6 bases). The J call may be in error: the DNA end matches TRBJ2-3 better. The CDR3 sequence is CARLLQGCAKDMQYF. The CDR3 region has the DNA TGCGCCAGATTGCTGCAGGGGTGCGCCAAAGACATGCAGTATTTT.